The 28 T cell receptor beta chains listed next were all sequenced from one sample in a study of blood T cell repertoires in COVID-19. The repertoire was sequenced with immunoSEQ multiplex PCR; TCRdb's copy has only in-frame clones and lacks some. The sample contains roughly 30,000 clones, roughly 80% of which appear only once. The sample was peripheral blood. Receptor source: a woman aged 60-75 years with acute or convalescent COVID-19.

V is TRBV28 and J is TRBJ1-1; D may be TRBD1 (6 bases). Germline V gives CDR1 MDHEN, CDR2 SYDVKM. The CDR3 runs 11 residues. V was shortened by 5 bases and J by 10 bases, with 11 bases between the two germline ends. The chain's CDR3 is CASSVGAAAFF. In nucleotides, the CDR3 is TGTGCCAGCAGTGTGGGGGCAGCAGCTTTCTTT.

The chain is built from TRBV19 and TRBJ2-1; 12 bases agree with TRBD2. V lost 2 bases and J lost 7; bases outside the gene matches: 6. The CDR3 sequence is 16 residues long. Germline V CDR1 and CDR2: LNHDA, SQIVND (reference sequence). The CDR3 sequence: CASSILAGGLSNEQFF. As DNA, the CDR3 is TGTGCCAGTAGTATACTAGCGGGGGGGTTATCAAATGAGCAGTTCTTC.

The V gene is TRBV25-1, the J gene TRBJ2-5; maybe TRBD2 (6 bases). Germline V lookup: CDR1 MGHDK, CDR2 SYGVNS. V lost 6 bases and J lost 3, with 14 bases in between. The CDR3 loop spans 14 amino acids. The CDR3 here is CASRGGLAEETQYF. The CDR3, as DNA: TGTGCCAGCAGGGGGGGACTGGCGGAAGAGACCCAGTACTTC.

CDR3 amino acids: CASSRSSGGSRTDTQYF. The CDR3, as DNA: TGTGCCAGCAGCCGGAGTAGCGGGGGGTCCCGCACAGATACGCAGTATTTT. The chain combines TRBV3-1 (or the pseudogene TRBV3-2) with TRBJ2-3; 10 bases line up with TRBD2. Germline-derived CDR1 and CDR2 are LGHDT and YNNKEL (reference sequence). V lost 4 bases, J lost 1 base, and 8 bases stayed unmatched. This CDR3 contains 17 residues.

V and J are TRBV5-1 and TRBJ1-6; 8 positions agree with TRBD1. Trimming at V came to 2 bases and at J to 1 base, leaving 14 bases not matched to a gene. Per germline, CDR1 SGHRS and CDR2 YFSETQ. CDR3 length: 20 residues. The chain's CDR3 is CASSFWPSGQGVSYNSPLHF. The CDR3 bases are TGCGCCAGCAGCTTTTGGCCCTCCGGACAGGGAGTTTCCTATAATTCACCCCTCCACTTT.

V usage is TRBV7-3 and J usage is TRBJ2-2, with a weak D call TRBD2 (6 bases). The CDR3 has 14 residues. Germline CDR1 and CDR2: SGHTA and FQGTGA. Trimming removed 0 bases at V and 6 bases at J, with 8 bases between. The CDR3 region has the DNA TGTGCCAGCAGCTTAACAGGCGGGGCCGGGGAGCTGTTTTTT. It yields the protein CASSLTGGAGELFF.

This sequence joins TRBV4-1 and TRBJ2-7; D remains ambiguous. Germline lookup yields CDR1 MGHRA and CDR2 YSYEKL. V lost 0 bases and J lost 5, with 14 bases in between. The CDR3 is 15 residues long. The CDR3, as DNA: TGCGCCAGCAGCCAAGACCCTCCCCGGCGGAACGAGCAGTACTTC. Amino acids: CASSQDPPRRNEQYF.

Remarks on this clone: A junction end diverges from the germline sequence, so it may reflect a read error. The rearrangement uses TRBV29-1 and TRBJ1-2; D gene uncertain. Germline V gene lookup returns CDR1 SQVTM and CDR2 ANQGSEA. The CDR3 runs to 12 residues. The CDR3 is CSVDKGGFGYIF. The CDR3 region has the DNA TGCAGCGTTGATAAGGGAGGATTTGGCTACATCTTC. Complete variable domain (other parts from reference TRBV29-1 and TRBJ1-2): SAVISQKPSRDICQRGTSLTIQCQVDSQVTMMFWYRQQPGQSLTLIATANQGSEATYESGFVIDKFPISRPNLTFSTLTVSNMSPEDSSIYLCSVDKGGFGYIFGSGTRLTVV.

V gene TRBV5-1 combines with J gene TRBJ2-3, with D possibly matching TRBD2 (6 bases). V lost 4 bases, J lost 8 bases, and 17 bases lay in between. The germline gives CDR1 SGHRS, CDR2 YFSETQ. The length of the CDR3 is 14 residues. This CDR3 reads CASSPFSGTPTQYF. As DNA, the CDR3 is TGCGCCAGCAGCCCATTTTCAGGGACTCCTACGCAGTATTTT.

This clone was seen a handful of times. The rearrangement links TRBV3-1 (or the pseudogene TRBV3-2) to TRBJ2-2, with TRBD2 as a possible D gene (6 bases). The CDR3 extends over 19 amino acids. Trimming shortened V by 0 bases and J by 4 bases, and 21 bases separated the two germline ends. Germline CDR1 LGHDT, CDR2 YNNKEL (reference sequence). CDR3 amino acids: CASSQEAAGQEVGTGELFF. The CDR3 DNA reads TGTGCCAGCAGCCAAGAAGCCGCGGGGCAGGAGGTCGGCACCGGGGAGCTGTTTTTT.

This clone was seen a few times. This chain uses TRBV28 with TRBJ1-1; no clear D. The CDR3 consists of 16 residues. Germline loops: CDR1 MDHEN, CDR2 SYDVKM. V was pared by 3 bases and J by 3 bases, with 17 bases between. The CDR3 coding sequence is TGTGCCAGCAGTTTCTCTACGATCGGGTCGTACACTGAAGCTTTCTTT. This translates into CASSFSTIGSYTEAFF.

V and J are TRBV6-5 and TRBJ1-3, with 7 bases lining up with TRBD1. V was pared by 6 bases and J by 4 bases, with 9 bases of the junction left unmatched. Germline V gives CDR1 MNHEY, CDR2 SVGAGI. CDR3 length: 15 amino acids. The CDR3 region has the DNA TGTGCCAGCAGCCTCGGACAGGTTACGGGAAACACCATATATTTT. Its protein is CASSLGQVTGNTIYF.

The chain uses TRBV19 and TRBJ1-1; D call uncertain. Trimming cost V 5 bases and J 7 bases, with 20 bases left between them. In germline, CDR1 is LNHDA, CDR2 SQIVND (reference sequence). The CDR3 has 15 amino acids. The CDR3 sequence is CASSLGRLPLDEAFF. CDR3 sequence (DNA): TGTGCCAGTAGTCTGGGCAGACTACCTTTGGATGAAGCTTTCTTT. The full variable domain, rest sourced from reference TRBV19 and TRBJ1-1, is DGGITQSPKYLFRKEGQNVTLSCEQNLNHDAMYWYRQDPGQGLRLIYYSQIVNDFQKGDIAEGYSVSREKKESFPLTVTSAQKNPTAFYLCASSLGRLPLDEAFFGQGTRLTVV.

This chain uses TRBV3-1 (or the pseudogene TRBV3-2) with TRBJ2-2; 8 bases are a match to TRBD2. CDR3 length: 16 residues. The V gene end was trimmed by 1 base and the J gene end by 4 bases; junction bases not matched to a gene: 5. Per germline, CDR1 LGHDT and CDR2 YNNKEL (reference sequence). As DNA, the CDR3 is TGTGCCAGCAGCCAAGGGGCCCTAGCGGGCACCGGGGAGCTGTTTTTT. Its protein product is CASSQGALAGTGELFF.

This chain joins TRBV7-2 and TRBJ2-2; 7 bases match TRBD2. Trimming removed 0 bases from V and 5 bases from J; junction bases left unmatched: 3. CDR3 length: 15 residues. Germline CDR1 reads SGHTA; CDR2 reads FQGNSA. CDR3 in DNA: TGTGCCAGCAGCTTAGCATCCGGGAGGACCGGGGAGCTGTTTTTT. Residues: CASSLASGRTGELFF.

The rearrangement uses TRBV5-6 and TRBJ2-3, with D unclear. Looked up from germline, CDR1 is SGHDT and CDR2 is YYEEEE. The V end was cut by 1 base, the J end by 0 bases, with 3 bases between. The CDR3 spans 13 residues. The DNA of the CDR3 is TGTGCCAGCAGCTTGTCTAGCACAGATACGCAGTATTTT. Protein sequence: CASSLSSTDTQYF.

The chain uses TRBV6-5 and TRBJ1-5; 9 bases match TRBD1. J lost 4 bases, V lost 5 bases, and 3 bases had no gene match. The CDR3 consists of 14 residues. Germline-derived CDR1 and CDR2 are MNHEY and SVGAGI. This CDR3 reads CASSPDRGNQPQHF. In DNA, the CDR3 is TGTGCCAGCAGTCCTGACAGGGGGAATCAGCCCCAGCATTTT.

The chain couples TRBV7-8 to TRBJ1-6, with D possibly matching TRBD1 (6 bases). There are 13 residues in the CDR3. Germline V CDR1 and CDR2: SGHVS, FQNEAQ. V lost 1 base and J 14 bases, leaving 12 bases between the germline ends. The CDR3 coding sequence is TGTGCCAGCAGCTTAGATCGACAGGCATCCCTCCACTTT. Translating it yields CASSLDRQASLHF.

This rearrangement joins TRBV19 to TRBJ1-2; TRBD1 might be the D (6 bases). CDR3 length equals 15 residues. Germline V gene data show CDR1 as LNHDA and CDR2 as SQIVND (reference sequence). V was shortened by 4 bases and J by 8 bases, with 20 bases between the two germline ends. CDR3: CASSSQLQGFAGYTF. For the CDR3, the DNA is TGTGCCAGTAGTAGCCAACTCCAGGGGTTCGCGGGCTACACCTTC.

The V and J genes are TRBV6-1 and TRBJ1-2, with TRBD1 matching over 7 bases. Trimming cost V 2 bases and J 4 bases; bases outside gene matches: 10. CDR1 is MNHNS, CDR2 SASEGT, per germline. The CDR3 runs to 16 residues. The CDR3 DNA sequence: TGTGCCAGCAGTGAAAGGTACAGGGGCTATGGCTATGGCTACACCTTC. It encodes CASSERYRGYGYGYTF.

V and J are TRBV6-5 and TRBJ1-6, with a weak D call TRBD1 (5 bases). Germline V gives CDR1 MNHEY, CDR2 SVGAGI. Trimming left V 0 bases short and J 10 bases short, with 16 bases between. The CDR3 sequence is 16 residues long. The CDR3 DNA follows: TGTGCCAGCAGTTACTCGAACGGTCACTACAGGTCACCCCTCCACTTT. Its translation is CASSYSNGHYRSPLHF.

This chain joins TRBV7-3 and TRBJ2-3; the D gene is possibly TRBD2 (7 bases). Deletions cut 5 bases from V and 3 bases from J, with 12 bases between. CDR3 size: 14 residues. Germline assignment: CDR1 SGHTA and CDR2 FQGTGA. The CDR3 loop reads CASSLGGPTDTQYF. The CDR3 DNA reads TGTGCCAGCAGCCTCGGGGGGCCGACAGATACGCAGTATTTT.

The V and J genes are TRBV30 and TRBJ1-3; 8 bases align to TRBD1. Germline V lookup: CDR1 GTSNPN, CDR2 SVGIG (reference sequence). V shed 1 base, J shed 5 bases, and the junction held 4 bases outside the gene matches. CDR3 length equals 14 residues. DNA of the CDR3: TGTGCCTGGAGTGGGCAGGGGGCGCGAAACACCATATATTTT. It specifies CAWSGQGARNTIYF.

The gene calls are TRBV29-1 and TRBJ1-1; a possible D gene is TRBD1 (6 bases). This CDR3 region has 14 residues. The V end lost 4 bases, the J end lost 7 bases, and 19 bases lay between the germline ends. Germline V lookup: CDR1 SQVTM, CDR2 ANQGSEA. CDR3 in DNA: TGCAGCGTTGTAGTACGGCAGGGGTTTGGTGAAGCTTTCTTT. Its translation is CSVVVRQGFGEAFF.

The chain uses TRBV29-1 and TRBJ2-5; TRBD2 might be the D (7 bases). This CDR3 is built from 12 residues. Deletions cut 5 bases from V and 7 bases from J, with 14 bases between. Germline CDR1 SQVTM, CDR2 ANQGSEA. The CDR3 protein is CSVRAGAGTQYF. The CDR3 DNA follows: TGCAGCGTTAGGGCGGGGGCTGGGACCCAGTACTTC. Variable domain in full (rest from reference TRBV29-1 and TRBJ2-5): SAVISQKPSRDICQRGTSLTIQCQVDSQVTMMFWYRQQPGQSLTLIATANQGSEATYESGFVIDKFPISRPNLTFSTLTVSNMSPEDSSIYLCSVRAGAGTQYFGPGTRLLVL.

The gene calls are TRBV7-9 and TRBJ2-7; 7 nucleotides line up with TRBD1. With 5 bases clipped from V and 9 bases from J, the junction kept 10 bases outside the gene matches. Germline V gene lookup returns CDR1 SEHNR and CDR2 FQNEAQ (reference sequence). The CDR3 length is 13 residues. The CDR3 region has the DNA TGTGCCAGCAGCGAACGACAGGGATTGATGCAGTACTTC. The encoded protein is CASSERQGLMQYF.

This clone was detected only a few times. The chain has TRBV4-2 and TRBJ2-7; 7 positions agree with TRBD1. Unmatched junction bases numbered 8, after V lost 1 base and J lost 2 bases. The CDR3 consists of 16 residues. The germline V gene encodes CDR1 LGHNA and CDR2 YNFKEQ. The CDR3 loop is CASSQGGTEGAYEQYF. For the CDR3, the DNA is TGTGCCAGCAGCCAAGGGGGGACAGAAGGGGCCTACGAGCAGTACTTC.

J is TRBJ2-2 and V is TRBV7-9; D is possibly TRBD2 (5 bases). CDR1 SEHNR and CDR2 FQNEAQ come from the germline V gene (reference sequence). This CDR3 is built from 15 residues. V was shortened by 6 bases and J by 5 bases, with 16 bases between the two germline ends. The DNA for the CDR3 is TGTGCCAGCAGTGGACTCCCAGGCGGAACCGGGGAGCTGTTTTTT. This codes for CASSGLPGGTGELFF.